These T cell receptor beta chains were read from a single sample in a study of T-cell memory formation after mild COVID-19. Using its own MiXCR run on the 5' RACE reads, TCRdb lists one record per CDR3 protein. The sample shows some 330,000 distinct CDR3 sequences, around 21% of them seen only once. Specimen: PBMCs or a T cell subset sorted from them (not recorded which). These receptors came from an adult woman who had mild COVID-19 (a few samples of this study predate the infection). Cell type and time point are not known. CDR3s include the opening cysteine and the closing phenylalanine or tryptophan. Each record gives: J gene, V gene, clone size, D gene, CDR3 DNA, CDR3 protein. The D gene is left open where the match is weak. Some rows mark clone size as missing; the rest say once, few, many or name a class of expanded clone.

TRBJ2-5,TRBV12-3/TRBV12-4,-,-,TGTGCCAGCAGACCAAGGGACTCTTACAATGACCAGTACTTC,CASRPRDSYNDQYF
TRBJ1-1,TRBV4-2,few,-,TGTGCCAGCAGCCAAGACGAGGGGCGGGACACTGAAGCTTTCTTT,CASSQDEGRDTEAFF
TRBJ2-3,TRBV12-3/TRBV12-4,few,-,TGTGCCAGCAGTTCCGTAGGAACAGATACGCAGTATTTT,CASSSVGTDTQYF
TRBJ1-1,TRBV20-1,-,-,TGCAGTGCTAGCTTCCACGAAGCTTTCTTT,CSASFHEAFF
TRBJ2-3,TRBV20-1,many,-,TGCAGTGCTAGCTCGAGGGCAGGGGGCACAGATACGCAGTATTTT,CSASSRAGGTDTQYF
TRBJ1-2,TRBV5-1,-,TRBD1,TGCGCCAGCAGTTCGACAGGGGAGAAGACCAACTATGGCTACACCTTC,CASSSTGEKTNYGYTF
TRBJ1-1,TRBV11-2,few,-,TGTGCCAGCAGCCTCTGGGGGGAGAACACTGAAGCTTTCTTT,CASSLWGENTEAFF
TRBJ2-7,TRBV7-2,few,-,TGTGCCAGCAGCTTTTACAGCTCTACGGGGGAGCAGTACTTC,CASSFYSSTGEQYF
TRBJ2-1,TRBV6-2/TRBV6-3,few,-,TGTGCCAGCAGTTACGACCCAAATGAGCAGTTCTTC,CASSYDPNEQFF
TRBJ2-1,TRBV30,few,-,TGTGCCTGGAGTGTTCAAGCCTACAATGAGCAGTTCTTC,CAWSVQAYNEQFF
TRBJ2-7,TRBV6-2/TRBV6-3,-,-,TGTGCCAGCAGTTCCGTACAAGGAGGATTGTACGAGCAGTACTTC,CASSSVQGGLYEQYF
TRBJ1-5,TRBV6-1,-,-,TGTGCCAGCCTTAGTGATAGCAATCAGCCCCAGCATTTT,CASLSDSNQPQHF
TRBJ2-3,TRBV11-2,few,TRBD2,TGTGCCAGCAGCTTCTTTTCCGGGACTAGCGGAGGGGCCACAGATACGCAGTATTTT,CASSFFSGTSGGATDTQYF
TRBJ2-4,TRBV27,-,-,TGTGCCAGCAGTCCCCTCTGGGGTGCCAAAAACATTCAGTACTTC,CASSPLWGAKNIQYF
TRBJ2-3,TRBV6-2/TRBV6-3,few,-,TGTGCCAGCAGTTACGGAGGATTATTGAATACGCAGTATTTT,CASSYGGLLNTQYF
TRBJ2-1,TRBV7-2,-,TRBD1,TGTGCCAGCAGTAGGGACAGGTGGGACAATGAGCAGTTCTTC,CASSRDRWDNEQFF
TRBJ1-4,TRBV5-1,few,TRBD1,TGCGCCAGCAGGAGGGGTGTGAGACAGGGCCCTGAAAAACTGTTTTTT,CASRRGVRQGPEKLFF
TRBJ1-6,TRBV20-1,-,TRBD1,TGCAGTGCTAGAGATGCACAGGGGGCTTCACCCCTCCACTTT,CSARDAQGASPLHF
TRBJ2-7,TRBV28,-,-,TGTGCCAGCAGCCGGGCTTTCGAGCAGTACTTC,CASSRAFEQYF
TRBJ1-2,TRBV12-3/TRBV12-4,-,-,TGTGCCAGCAGTTTAAGTCAGTCCGGGGATCGCTACACCTTC,CASSLSQSGDRYTF
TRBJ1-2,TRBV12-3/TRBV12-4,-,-,TGTGCCAGCGTGCCGATGGTGGCGAACTATGGCTACACCTTC,CASVPMVANYGYTF
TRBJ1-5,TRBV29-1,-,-,TGCAGCGGGGGGGACACACAGCCCCAGCATTTT,CSGGDTQPQHF
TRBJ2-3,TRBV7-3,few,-,TGTGCCAGCAGTTTAAACGGGGCGGTCAGCACAGATACGCAGTATTTT,CASSLNGAVSTDTQYF
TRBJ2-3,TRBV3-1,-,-,TGTGCCAGCAGCCAAGATACAGGGTTAAATACGCAGTATTTT,CASSQDTGLNTQYF
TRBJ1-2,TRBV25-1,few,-,TGTGCCAGCAGTGAATCGAGGCCCGCTGGCTACACCTTC,CASSESRPAGYTF
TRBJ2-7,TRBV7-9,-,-,TGTGCCAGCAGTACGGACAGCAACGCCTACGAGCAGTACTTC,CASSTDSNAYEQYF
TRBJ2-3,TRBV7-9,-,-,TGTGCCAGCAGCGTTCGCCTAGGAACAGATACGCAGTATTTT,CASSVRLGTDTQYF
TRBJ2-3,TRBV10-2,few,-,TGCGCCAGCAGTGCGGGCCTCGAGGGAGGTACGCAGTATTTT,CASSAGLEGGTQYF
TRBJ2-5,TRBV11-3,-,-,TGTGCCAGCAGCCTCCGGGACACCAAGGAGACCCAGTACTTC,CASSLRDTKETQYF
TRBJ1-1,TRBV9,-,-,TGTGCCAGCAGCGTAGCTAGCGGGGGCACTGAAGCTTTCTTT,CASSVASGGTEAFF
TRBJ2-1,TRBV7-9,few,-,TGTGCCAGCAGCTTAGGTTTTCTCATGAGCAATGAGCAGTTCTTC,CASSLGFLMSNEQFF
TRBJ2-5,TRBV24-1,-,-,TGTGCCACCAGTGACTTTCCTCCGGGACGGAAAGAGACCCAGTACTTC,CATSDFPPGRKETQYF
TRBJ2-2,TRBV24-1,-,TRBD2,TGTGCCACCAGTGACCACTGGGGACTAGCGACCGCGAACACCGGGGAGCTGTTTTTT,CATSDHWGLATANTGELFF
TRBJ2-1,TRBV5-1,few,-,TGCGCCAGCAGCTTGGCCTTGGGTAAGGATGAGCAGTTCTTC,CASSLALGKDEQFF
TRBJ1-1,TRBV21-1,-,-,TGTGCCAGCAGCAAAGGCCTGGCTGAGGGGTCAGGGGCCTTAGGAGGGACTGAAGCTTTCTTT,CASSKGLAEGSGALGGTEAFF
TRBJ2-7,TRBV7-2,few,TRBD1,TGTGCCAGCAGCTTGACGAGGACAGGGTCCTACGAGCAGTACTTC,CASSLTRTGSYEQYF
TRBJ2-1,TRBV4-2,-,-,TGTGCCAGCAGCCAAGATGCGGGGAACGCGTTCGGTAATGAGCAGTTCTTC,CASSQDAGNAFGNEQFF
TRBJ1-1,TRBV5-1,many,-,TGTGCCAGCAGTTTGGACAGGAACACTGAAGCTTTCTTT,CASSLDRNTEAFF
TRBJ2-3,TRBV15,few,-,TGTGCCACCAGCAGAGAGCAGGGTTTCACAGATACGCAGTATTTT,CATSREQGFTDTQYF
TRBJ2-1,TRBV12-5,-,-,TGTGCTAGTGGTCCCTCCATGAGGGGTGCGAATGAGCAGTTCTTC,CASGPSMRGANEQFF
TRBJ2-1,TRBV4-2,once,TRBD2,TGTGCCAGCAGCCAAGAGGCTAGCGGGGCCCAATCGGGTGAGCAGTTCTTC,CASSQEASGAQSGEQFF
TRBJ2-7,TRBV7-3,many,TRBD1,TGTGCCAGCAGCTTCAGGACCAAGGCGGGGGACAGGGGTTCCTACGAGCAGTACTTC,CASSFRTKAGDRGSYEQYF
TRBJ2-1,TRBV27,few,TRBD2,TGTGCCAGCAGGAAGGCGGGAGGGGCTTACAATGAGCAGTTCTTC,CASRKAGGAYNEQFF
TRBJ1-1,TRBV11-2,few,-,TGTGCCAGCAGCCCCAGCGGGGAACCTTTCTTT,CASSPSGEPFF
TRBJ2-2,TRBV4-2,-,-,TGTGCCAGCAGCGGAGGTATGGAGCGTAACACCGGGGAGCTGTTTTTT,CASSGGMERNTGELFF
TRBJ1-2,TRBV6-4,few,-,TGTGCCAGCAGTGCAGGCAGGCTTTCCGATGGCTACACCTTC,CASSAGRLSDGYTF
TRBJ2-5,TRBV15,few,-,TGTGCCACCAGCAGGGACCGCGTGAGGACAGAGACCCAGTACTTC,CATSRDRVRTETQYF
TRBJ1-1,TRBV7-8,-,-,TGTGCCAGCAGACCTGGGACGCCGAACACTGAAGCTTTCTTT,CASRPGTPNTEAFF
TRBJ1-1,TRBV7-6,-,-,TGTGCCAGCAGCACATTGTACGGGAAGTCGGTGAACACTGAAGCTTTCTTT,CASSTLYGKSVNTEAFF
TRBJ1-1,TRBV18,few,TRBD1,TGTGCCAGCTCAGTCGGACAGGCTAACACTGAAGCTTTCTTT,CASSVGQANTEAFF
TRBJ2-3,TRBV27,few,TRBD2,TGTGCCAGTATAGCTGGCGGGGGGGTTGCAGATACGCAGTATTTT,CASIAGGGVADTQYF
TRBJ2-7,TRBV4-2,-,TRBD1,TGTGCCAGCAGCCATGGGACAGGGGGCAACGAGCAGTACTTC,CASSHGTGGNEQYF
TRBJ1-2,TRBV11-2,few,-,TGTGCCAGCAGCGGCTACGGAGCCCAGGTGGACTATGGCTACACCTTC,CASSGYGAQVDYGYTF
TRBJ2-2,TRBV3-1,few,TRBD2,TGTGCCAGCAGACCCTCGGGAGGGCCCGGGGAGCTGTTTTTT,CASRPSGGPGELFF
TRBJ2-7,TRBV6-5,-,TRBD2,TGTGCCAGCAGTTACTCGTCTGGGGAGGGCTACGAGCAGTACTTC,CASSYSSGEGYEQYF
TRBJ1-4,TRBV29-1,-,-,TGCAGCGTTCGCCACCTGGCAACTAATGAAAAACTGTTTTTT,CSVRHLATNEKLFF
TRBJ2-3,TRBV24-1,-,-,TGTGCCACCAGTGAAGTAGATACGCAGTATTTT,CATSEVDTQYF
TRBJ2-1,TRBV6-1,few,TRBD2,TGTGCCAGCAGTGAAGCGCACGAGACAGTAGCGGGCATCTCACTCTTC,CASSEAHETVAGISLF
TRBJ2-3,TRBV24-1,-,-,TGTGCCACCAGTGATAGGGATGTGTCCCTCGATACGCAGTATTTT,CATSDRDVSLDTQYF
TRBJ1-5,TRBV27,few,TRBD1,TGTGCCAGCAGTTATTTAGGGGGCAGTCAGCCCCAGCATTTT,CASSYLGGSQPQHF